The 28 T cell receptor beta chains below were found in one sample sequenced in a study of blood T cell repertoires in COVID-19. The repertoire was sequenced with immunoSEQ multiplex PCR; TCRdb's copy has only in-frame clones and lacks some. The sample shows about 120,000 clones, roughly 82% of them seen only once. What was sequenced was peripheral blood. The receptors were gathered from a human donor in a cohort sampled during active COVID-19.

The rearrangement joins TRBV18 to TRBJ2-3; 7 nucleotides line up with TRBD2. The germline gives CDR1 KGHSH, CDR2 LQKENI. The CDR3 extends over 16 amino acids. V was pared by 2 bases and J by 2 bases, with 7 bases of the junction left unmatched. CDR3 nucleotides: TGTGCCAGCTCACCAACGGCGGGACTATCCACAGATACGCAGTATTTT. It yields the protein CASSPTAGLSTDTQYF.

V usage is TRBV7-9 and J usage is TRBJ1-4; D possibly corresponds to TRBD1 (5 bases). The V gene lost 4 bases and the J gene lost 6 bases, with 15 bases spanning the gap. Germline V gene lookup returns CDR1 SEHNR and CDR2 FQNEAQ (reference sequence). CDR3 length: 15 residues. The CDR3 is CASSYRGAVDEKLFF. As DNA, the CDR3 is TGTGCCAGCAGCTACCGTGGGGCTGTGGATGAAAAACTGTTTTTT.

Here the CDR3 reads CASSLEGARNQPQHF. The CDR3 bases are TGTGCCAGCAGCTTGGAGGGGGCTCGCAATCAGCCCCAGCATTTT. This chain connects TRBV5-5 to TRBJ1-5, with 7 bases that match TRBD1. V shed 0 bases, J shed 2 bases, and the junction held 2 bases outside the gene matches. CDR3 size: 15 residues. Germline V CDR1 and CDR2: SGHKS, YYEKEE (reference sequence). Looking up the rest from reference TRBV5-5 and TRBJ1-5 gives the full variable domain: DAGVTQSPTHLIKTRGQQVTLRCSPISGHKSVSWYQQVLGQGPQFIFQYYEKEERGRGNFPDRFSARQFPNYSSELNVNALLLGDSALYLCASSLEGARNQPQHFGDGTRLSIL.

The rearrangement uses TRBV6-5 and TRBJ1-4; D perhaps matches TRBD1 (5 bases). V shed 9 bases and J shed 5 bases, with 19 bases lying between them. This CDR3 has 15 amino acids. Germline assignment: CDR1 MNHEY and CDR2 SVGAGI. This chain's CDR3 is CASQEPGLPNEKLFF. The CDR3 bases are TGTGCCAGTCAGGAGCCGGGACTCCCAAATGAAAAACTGTTTTTT.

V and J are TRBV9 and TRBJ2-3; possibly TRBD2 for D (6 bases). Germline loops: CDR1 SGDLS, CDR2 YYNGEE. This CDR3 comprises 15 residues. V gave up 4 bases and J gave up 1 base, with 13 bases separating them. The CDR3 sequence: CASSLGLVRTDTQYF. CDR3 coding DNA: TGTGCCAGCAGCCTGGGACTTGTCCGCACAGATACGCAGTATTTT.

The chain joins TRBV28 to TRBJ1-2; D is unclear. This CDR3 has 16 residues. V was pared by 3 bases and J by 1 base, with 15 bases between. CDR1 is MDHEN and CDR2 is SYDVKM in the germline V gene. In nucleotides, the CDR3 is TGTGCCAGCAGTTTTAGAATACAGACCAGTAACTATGGCTACACCTTC. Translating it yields CASSFRIQTSNYGYTF.

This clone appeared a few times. CDR3: CASSPYLAGGLRKTQYF. CDR3 bases: TGTGCCAGCAGCCCGTACTTGGCGGGGGGCCTGAGAAAGACCCAGTACTTC. The V gene is TRBV7-8, the J gene TRBJ2-5; 8 bases line up with TRBD2. This CDR3 has 17 amino acids. Germline V lookup: CDR1 SGHVS, CDR2 FQNEAQ. J was trimmed by 6 bases and V by 5 bases; bases with no gene match: 17. The full variable domain, rest sourced from reference TRBV7-8 and TRBJ2-5, is GAGVSQSPRYKVAKRGQDVALRCDPISGHVSLFWYQQALGQGPEFLTYFQNEAQLDKSGLPSDRFFAERPEGSVSTLKIQRTQQEDSAVYLCASSPYLAGGLRKTQYFGPGTRLLVL.

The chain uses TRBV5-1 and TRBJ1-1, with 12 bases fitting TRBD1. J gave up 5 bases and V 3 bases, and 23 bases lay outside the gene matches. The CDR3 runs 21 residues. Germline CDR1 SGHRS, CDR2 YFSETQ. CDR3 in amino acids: CASSWTPSTIGTGGVRTEAFF. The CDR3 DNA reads TGCGCCAGCAGCTGGACCCCCTCCACGATCGGGACAGGGGGCGTACGGACTGAAGCTTTCTTT.

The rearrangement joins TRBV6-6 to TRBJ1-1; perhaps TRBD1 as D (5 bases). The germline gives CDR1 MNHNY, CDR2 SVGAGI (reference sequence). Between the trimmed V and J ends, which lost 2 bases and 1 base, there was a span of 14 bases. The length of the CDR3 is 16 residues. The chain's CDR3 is CASSYDGAGGNTEAFF. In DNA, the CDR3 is TGTGCCAGCAGTTACGATGGGGCGGGAGGGAACACTGAAGCTTTCTTT.

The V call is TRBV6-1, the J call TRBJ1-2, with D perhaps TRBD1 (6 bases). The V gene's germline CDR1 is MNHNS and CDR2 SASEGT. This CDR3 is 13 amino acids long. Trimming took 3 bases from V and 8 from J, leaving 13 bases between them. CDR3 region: CASSDFRGRGYTF. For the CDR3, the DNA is TGTGCCAGCAGTGATTTCAGGGGACGGGGCTACACCTTC.

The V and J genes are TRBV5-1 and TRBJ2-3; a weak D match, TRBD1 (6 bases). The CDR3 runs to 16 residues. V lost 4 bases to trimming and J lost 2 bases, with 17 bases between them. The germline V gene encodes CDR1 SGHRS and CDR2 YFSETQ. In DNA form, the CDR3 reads TGCGCCAGCAGCCCGGTGGGCGGACAGTACACAGATACGCAGTATTTT. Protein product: CASSPVGGQYTDTQYF.

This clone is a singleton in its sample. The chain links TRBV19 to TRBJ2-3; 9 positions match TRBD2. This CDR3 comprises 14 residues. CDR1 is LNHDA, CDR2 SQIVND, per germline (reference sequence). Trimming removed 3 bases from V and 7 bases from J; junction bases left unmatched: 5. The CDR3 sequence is CASSILAGEYTQYF. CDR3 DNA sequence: TGTGCCAGTAGTATCTTAGCGGGGGAGTATACGCAGTATTTT.

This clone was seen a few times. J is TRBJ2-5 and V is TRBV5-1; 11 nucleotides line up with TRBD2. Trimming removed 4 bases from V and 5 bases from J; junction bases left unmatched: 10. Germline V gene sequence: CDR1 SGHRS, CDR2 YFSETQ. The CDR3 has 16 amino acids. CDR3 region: CASSPGTSGTRETQYF. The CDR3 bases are TGCGCCAGCAGCCCGGGGACTAGCGGCACTCGGGAGACCCAGTACTTC.

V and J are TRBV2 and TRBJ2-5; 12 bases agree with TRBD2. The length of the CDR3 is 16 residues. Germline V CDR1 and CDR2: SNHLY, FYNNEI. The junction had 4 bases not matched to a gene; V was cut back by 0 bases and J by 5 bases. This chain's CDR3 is CASSEALAGGWETQYF. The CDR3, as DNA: TGTGCCAGCAGTGAAGCACTAGCGGGGGGATGGGAGACCCAGTACTTC.

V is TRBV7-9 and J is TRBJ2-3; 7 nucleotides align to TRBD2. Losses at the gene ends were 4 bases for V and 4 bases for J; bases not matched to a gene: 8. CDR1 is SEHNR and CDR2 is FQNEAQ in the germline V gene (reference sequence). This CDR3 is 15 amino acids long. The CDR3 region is CASSSVGGRADTQYF. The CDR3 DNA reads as TGTGCCAGCAGCTCCGTCGGGGGGAGGGCAGATACGCAGTATTTT.

The CDR3 protein is CASSLGTGLTEAFF. In DNA form, the CDR3 reads TGCGCCAGCAGCTTGGGAACAGGGCTCACTGAAGCTTTCTTT. This chain uses TRBV5-1 with TRBJ1-1; tentative D call: TRBD1 (6 bases). V was shortened by 0 bases and J by 4 bases, with 10 bases between the two germline ends. The germline CDR1 and CDR2 sequences are SGHRS and YFSETQ. CDR3 length equals 14 residues.

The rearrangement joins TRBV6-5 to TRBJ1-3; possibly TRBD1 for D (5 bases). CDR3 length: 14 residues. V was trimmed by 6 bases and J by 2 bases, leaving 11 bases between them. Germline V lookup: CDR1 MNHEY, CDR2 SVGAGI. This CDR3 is CASRAGLAGNTIYF. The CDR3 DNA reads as TGTGCCAGCAGGGCAGGGCTGGCTGGAAACACCATATATTTT.

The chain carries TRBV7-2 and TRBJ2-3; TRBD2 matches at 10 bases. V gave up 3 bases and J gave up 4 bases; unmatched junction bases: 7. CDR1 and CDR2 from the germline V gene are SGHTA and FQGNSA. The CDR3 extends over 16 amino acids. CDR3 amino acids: CASSFLAGGLADTQYF. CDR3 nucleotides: TGTGCCAGCAGCTTCTTAGCGGGGGGCCTTGCAGATACGCAGTATTTT.

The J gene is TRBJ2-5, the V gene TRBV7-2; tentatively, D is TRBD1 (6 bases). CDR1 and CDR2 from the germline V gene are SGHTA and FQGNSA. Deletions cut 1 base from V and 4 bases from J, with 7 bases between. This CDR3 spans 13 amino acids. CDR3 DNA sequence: TGTGCCAGCAGCTTAGGGGGGCCAGAGACCCAGTACTTC. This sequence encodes CASSLGGPETQYF. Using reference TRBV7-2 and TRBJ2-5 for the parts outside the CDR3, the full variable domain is GAGVSQSPSNKVTEKGKDVELRCDPISGHTALYWYRQSLGQGLEFLIYFQGNSAPDKSGLPSDRFSAERTGGSVSTLTIQRTQQEDSAVYLCASSLGGPETQYFGPGTRLLVL.

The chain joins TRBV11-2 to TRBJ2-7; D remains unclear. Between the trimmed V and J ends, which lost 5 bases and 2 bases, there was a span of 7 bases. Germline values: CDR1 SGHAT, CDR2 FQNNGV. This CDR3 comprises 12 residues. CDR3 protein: CASSHTPYEQYF. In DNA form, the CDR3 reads TGTGCCAGCAGCCACACGCCCTACGAGCAGTACTTC.

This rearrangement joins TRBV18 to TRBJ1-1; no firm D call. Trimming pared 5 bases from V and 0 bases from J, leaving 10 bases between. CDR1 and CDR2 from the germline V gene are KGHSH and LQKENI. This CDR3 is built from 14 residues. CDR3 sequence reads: CASSALTVNTEAFF. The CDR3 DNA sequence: TGTGCCAGCTCAGCCCTTACAGTGAACACTGAAGCTTTCTTT.

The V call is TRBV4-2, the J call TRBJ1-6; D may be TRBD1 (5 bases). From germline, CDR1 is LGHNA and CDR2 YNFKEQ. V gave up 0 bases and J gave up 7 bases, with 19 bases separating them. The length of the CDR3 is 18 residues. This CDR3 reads CASSQDWGPGRENSPLHF. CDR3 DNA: TGTGCCAGCAGCCAAGATTGGGGCCCAGGGAGGGAAAATTCACCCCTCCACTTT.

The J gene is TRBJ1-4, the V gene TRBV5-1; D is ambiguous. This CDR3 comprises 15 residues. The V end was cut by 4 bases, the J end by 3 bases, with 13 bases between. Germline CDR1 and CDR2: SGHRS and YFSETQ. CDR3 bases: TGCGCCAGCAGCCCTCGATTAGCAGCTAATGAAAAACTGTTTTTT. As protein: CASSPRLAANEKLFF.

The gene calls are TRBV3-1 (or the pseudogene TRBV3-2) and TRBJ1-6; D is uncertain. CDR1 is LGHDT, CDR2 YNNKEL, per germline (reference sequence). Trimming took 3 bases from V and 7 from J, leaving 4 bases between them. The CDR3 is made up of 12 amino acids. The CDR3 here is CASSHSNSPLHF. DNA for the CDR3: TGTGCCAGCAGCCACTCCAATTCACCCCTCCACTTT.

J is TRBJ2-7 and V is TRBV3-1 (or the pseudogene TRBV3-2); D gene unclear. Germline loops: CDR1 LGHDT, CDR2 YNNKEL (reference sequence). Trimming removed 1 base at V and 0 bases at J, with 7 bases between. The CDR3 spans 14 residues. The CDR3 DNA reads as TGTGCCAGCAGCCAAGTGTACAGCTCCTACGAGCAGTACTTC. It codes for CASSQVYSSYEQYF.

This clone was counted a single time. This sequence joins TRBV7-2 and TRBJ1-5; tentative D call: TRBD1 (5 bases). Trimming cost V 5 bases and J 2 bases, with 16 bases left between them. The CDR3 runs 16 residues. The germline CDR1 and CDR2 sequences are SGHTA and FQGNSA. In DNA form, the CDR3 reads TGTGCCAGCAGCCTTCAGGGAGCGGGGGGCAATCAGCCCCAGCATTTT. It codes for CASSLQGAGGNQPQHF.

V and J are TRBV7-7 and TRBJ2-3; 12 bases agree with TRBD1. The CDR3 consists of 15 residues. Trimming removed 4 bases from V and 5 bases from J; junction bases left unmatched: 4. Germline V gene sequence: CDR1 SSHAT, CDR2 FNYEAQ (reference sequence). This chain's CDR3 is CASSSGQGARDTQYF. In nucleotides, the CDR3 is TGTGCCAGCAGCTCGGGACAGGGGGCGAGAGATACGCAGTATTTT.

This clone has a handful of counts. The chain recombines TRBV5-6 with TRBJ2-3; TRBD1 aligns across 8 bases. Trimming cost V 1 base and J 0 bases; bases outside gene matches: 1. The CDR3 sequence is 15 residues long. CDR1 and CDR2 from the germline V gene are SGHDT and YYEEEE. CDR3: CASSLRTGSTDTQYF. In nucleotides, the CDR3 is TGTGCCAGCAGCTTGAGGACAGGGAGCACAGATACGCAGTATTTT.